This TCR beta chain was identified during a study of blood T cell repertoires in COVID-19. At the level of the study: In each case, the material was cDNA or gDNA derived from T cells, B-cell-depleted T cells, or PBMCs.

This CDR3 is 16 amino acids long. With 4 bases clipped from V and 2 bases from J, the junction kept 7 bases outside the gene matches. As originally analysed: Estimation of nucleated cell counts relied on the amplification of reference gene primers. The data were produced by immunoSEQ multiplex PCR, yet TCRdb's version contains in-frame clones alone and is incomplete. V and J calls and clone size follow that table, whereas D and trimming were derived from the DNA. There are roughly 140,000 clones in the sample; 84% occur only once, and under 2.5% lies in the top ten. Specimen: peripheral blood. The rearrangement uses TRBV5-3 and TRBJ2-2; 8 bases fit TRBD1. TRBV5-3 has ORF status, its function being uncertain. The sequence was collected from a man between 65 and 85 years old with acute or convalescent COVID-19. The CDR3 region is CARSPGQGANTGELFF. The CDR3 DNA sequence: TGTGCCAGAAGCCCCGGGCAGGGGGCTAACACCGGGGAGCTGTTTTTT.